The clone carrying this T cell receptor (beta chain) was observed a few times. Its antigen is unknown. The entry originates in a study of T-cell memory formation after mild COVID-19. The CDR3 totals 15 residues. J lost 6 bases, V lost 4 bases, and 8 bases had no gene match. Germline V gene data show CDR1 as SNHLY and CDR2 as FYNNEI. General study findings and limits: Chiefly within CM and EM were the contracting CD4+ clones; CD8+ ones were within EMRA. Clones contracting day 15 to 85 were balanced CD4/CD8; later expanders leaned CD4+.

TCR alpha and TCR beta cDNA libraries carrying sample barcodes and UMIs came from 5'RACE with constant-segment primers. TCRdb redid the calling of the 5' RACE reads with MiXCR, one entry per CDR3 protein. The sample lists tens of thousands of distinct CDR3 sequences; over 9% were seen once. J is TRBJ2-5 and V is TRBV2, with TRBD2 matching 10 bases. The sequenced material came from PBMCs or a T cell subset sorted from them (not recorded which). This receptor was identified in a man aged 18 to 29 who had mild COVID-19 (a few samples of this study predate the infection). Cell type and time point are not known. CDR3 sequence reads: CASSVGERGGQTQYF. DNA for the CDR3: TGTGCCAGCAGTGTGGGCGAGCGGGGGGGCCAGACCCAGTACTTC.